The clone carrying this T cell receptor beta chain was seen repeatedly, ten times or more. The antigen is unknown. The V end was cut by 6 bases, the J end by 3 bases, with 9 bases between. The CDR3 has 13 residues. The germline V gene encodes CDR1 WNHNN and CDR2 SYGVQD (reference sequence). This sample is drawn from a study of T-cell reconstitution after alpha-beta-depleted transplantation in children. Notes on the study in general: There were reportedly several hundred expanded graft clones from which alpha-beta T cells came about two months after transplant. Most T-cell counts and diversity one year after the transplant came from T cells that were newly produced.

The library targeted TCRbeta and was prepared with unique molecular identifiers. TCRdb passed the PCR reads through MiXCR, listing each CDR3 protein once. The sample lists fewer than 1 million distinct CDR3 sequences, 16% occurring once. V usage is TRBV10-1 and J usage is TRBJ2-1; D perhaps matches TRBD1 (6 bases). The sample consisted of PBMCs, mostly from graft donor cells, taken 360 days after TCRalphabeta/CD19-depleted stem cell transplant. This clonotype was sampled from a male patient between 5 and 17 years old who had a stem cell transplant for acute lymphoblastic leukemia, so the T cells may come from the graft donor. In DNA, the CDR3 is TGCGCCAGCAGAAGGGACAACTACAATGAGCAGTTCTTC. Amino acid sequence: CASRRDNYNEQFF.